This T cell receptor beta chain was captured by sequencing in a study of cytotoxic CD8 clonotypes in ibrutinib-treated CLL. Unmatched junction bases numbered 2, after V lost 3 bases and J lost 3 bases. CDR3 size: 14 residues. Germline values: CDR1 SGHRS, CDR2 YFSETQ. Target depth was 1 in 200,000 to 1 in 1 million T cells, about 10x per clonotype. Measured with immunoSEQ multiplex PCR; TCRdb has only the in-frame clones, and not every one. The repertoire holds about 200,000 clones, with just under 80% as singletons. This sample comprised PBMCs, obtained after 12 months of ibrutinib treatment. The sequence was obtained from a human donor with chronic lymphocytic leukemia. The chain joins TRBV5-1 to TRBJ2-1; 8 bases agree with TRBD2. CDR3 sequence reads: CASSWGLDYNEQFF. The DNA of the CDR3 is TGCGCCAGCAGCTGGGGACTAGACTACAATGAGCAGTTCTTC.